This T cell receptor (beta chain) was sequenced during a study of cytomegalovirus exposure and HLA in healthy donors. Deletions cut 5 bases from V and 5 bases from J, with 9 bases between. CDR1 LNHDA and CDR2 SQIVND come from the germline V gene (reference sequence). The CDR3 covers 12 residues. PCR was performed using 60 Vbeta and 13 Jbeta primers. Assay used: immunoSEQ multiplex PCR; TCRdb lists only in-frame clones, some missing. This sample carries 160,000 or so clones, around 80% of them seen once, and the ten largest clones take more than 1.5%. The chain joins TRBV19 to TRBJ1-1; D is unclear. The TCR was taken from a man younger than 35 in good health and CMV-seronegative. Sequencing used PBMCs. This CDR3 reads CASSGVVTEAFF. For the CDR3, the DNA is TGTGCCAGTAGTGGAGTAGTTACTGAAGCTTTCTTT.